This passage covers 26 T cell receptor beta chains from one sample sequenced in a study of T-cell reconstitution after alpha-beta-depleted transplantation in children. Unique molecular identifiers were incorporated during preparation of the TCRbeta library. TCRdb itself ran the PCR reads through MiXCR, one entry per CDR3 protein. The repertoire consists of fewer than 550,000 distinct CDR3 sequences, with roughly 10% occurring once and the leading ten covering 12% to 15%. This sample comprised PBMCs, mostly from graft donor cells, obtained 180 days after TCRalphabeta/CD19-depleted stem cell transplant. All receptors come from a female patient aged 2 to 10 who had a stem cell transplant for aplastic anemia, so the T cells may come from the graft donor.

The chain joins TRBV14 to TRBJ2-7; D ambiguous. Germline-derived CDR1 and CDR2 are SGHDN and FVKESK. V was trimmed by 6 bases and J by 2 bases, leaving 14 bases between them. The CDR3 covers 14 residues. The CDR3: CASSQISGPYEQYV. The CDR3 DNA follows: TGTGCCAGCAGTCAAATCTCGGGTCCCTACGAGCAGTACGTC.

This clonotype was counted between two and nine times. V is TRBV20-1 and J is TRBJ2-1, with TRBD2 identical over 8 bases. Germline V gene data show CDR1 as DFQATT and CDR2 as SNEGSKA (reference sequence). This CDR3 has 14 residues. Losses at the gene ends were 3 bases for V and 7 bases for J; bases not matched to a gene: 8. The CDR3: CSASSRTSPNEQFF. CDR3 bases: TGCAGTGCTAGTTCCAGGACTAGCCCGAATGAGCAGTTCTTC.

The chain is built from TRBV18 and TRBJ2-7; 7 bases line up with TRBD1. Looked up from germline, CDR1 is KGHSH and CDR2 is LQKENI. The CDR3 spans 14 residues. The ends lost 4 bases at V and 2 bases at J; junction bases unmatched: 5. The CDR3 protein is CASSQDRLTYEQYV. The DNA for the CDR3 is TGTGCCAGCTCACAGGACAGGCTAACCTACGAGCAGTACGTC.

This chain connects TRBV15 to TRBJ1-5, with 8 bases that match TRBD1. V shed 2 bases and J 3 bases; nucleotides not matched to a gene: 15. Germline V lookup: CDR1 LNHNV, CDR2 YYDKDF (reference sequence). CDR3 size: 19 residues. The CDR3 coding sequence is TGTGCCACCAGCAGACTCGGACAGGGACGAAAGGAAGTCAATCAGCCCCAGCATTTT. As protein: CATSRLGQGRKEVNQPQHF.

V and J are TRBV28 and TRBJ2-7, with 11 bases aligning to TRBD2. The germline V gene has CDR1 MDHEN and CDR2 SYDVKM. V was pared by 3 bases and J by 6 bases, with 1 base of the junction left unmatched. There are 13 residues in the CDR3. This chain's CDR3 is CASSFGLAGEQYF. The CDR3 bases are TGTGCCAGCAGTTTCGGACTAGCGGGCGAGCAGTACTTC.

The chain has TRBV2 and TRBJ1-2; the match to TRBD1 covers 7 bases. V dropped 4 bases and J dropped 0; count of bases not matched to a gene: 5. The CDR3 runs 15 residues. Per germline, CDR1 SNHLY and CDR2 FYNNEI. The CDR3 region is CASSGTGLSNYGYTF. The CDR3 DNA reads as TGTGCCAGCAGTGGGACAGGACTTTCTAACTATGGCTACACCTTC.

This clonotype was seen only a few times. This chain's CDR3 is CASSLVPGQGATGNFNEQFF. The CDR3 DNA follows: TGTGCCAGCAGCTTGGTACCGGGACAGGGGGCGACAGGGAACTTTAATGAGCAGTTCTTC. This chain uses TRBV11-2 with TRBJ2-1; TRBD1 matches 12 bases. CDR3 length equals 20 residues. J was trimmed by 7 bases and V by 3 bases; bases with no gene match: 19. The V gene's germline CDR1 is SGHAT and CDR2 FQNNGV.

A few counts support this clonotype. The J gene is TRBJ2-7, the V gene TRBV7-9, with a tentative D call TRBD2 (6 bases). Germline V lookup: CDR1 SEHNR, CDR2 FQNEAQ (reference sequence). Trimming removed 2 bases from V and 3 bases from J, with 8 bases in between. CDR3 length equals 13 residues. CDR3 in amino acids: CASSLPGDYEQYV. In DNA form, the CDR3 reads TGTGCCAGCAGCTTACCGGGAGACTACGAGCAGTACGTC.

This clonotype was seen only a few times. The CDR3 bases are TGCAGTGCTAGAGATCTCCCTAGCGGGAGATACACCGGGGAGCTGTTTTTT. Protein sequence: CSARDLPSGRYTGELFF. The chain joins TRBV20-1 to TRBJ2-2; 10 nucleotides align to TRBD2. CDR1 and CDR2 (germline): DFQATT, SNEGSKA (reference sequence). V was pared by 0 bases and J by 3 bases, with 7 bases of the junction left unmatched. CDR3 size: 17 residues.

J is TRBJ2-5 and V is TRBV7-2; D tentatively reads TRBD1 or TRBD2 (5 bases each). Trimming pared 5 bases from V and 7 bases from J, leaving 23 bases between. CDR3 length: 16 residues. Germline values: CDR1 SGHTA, CDR2 FQGNSA. The DNA for the CDR3 is TGTGCCAGCAGCGCGCGGTGGGGGACGCAGGGTGGGACCCAGTACTTC. The encoded protein is CASSARWGTQGGTQYF. Filled out from reference TRBV7-2 and TRBJ2-5, the complete variable domain reads GAGVSQSPSNKVTEKGKDVELRCDPISGHTALYWYRQSLGQGLEFLIYFQGNSAPDKSGLPSDRFSAERTGGSVSTLTIQRTQQEDSAVYLCASSARWGTQGGTQYFGPGTRLLVL.

This clonotype was recorded a few times. The chain carries TRBV19 and TRBJ1-2, with a possible D match to TRBD1 (5 bases). The CDR3 extends over 12 amino acids. Germline lookup yields CDR1 LNHDA and CDR2 SQIVND (reference sequence). V lost 5 bases and J lost 6, with 10 bases in between. The CDR3 bases are TGTGCCAGTAGTTTCGGGGCGGATGGCTACACCTTC. The encoded protein is CASSFGADGYTF.

V is TRBV9 and J is TRBJ2-1; D is unclear. The V gene's germline CDR1 is SGDLS and CDR2 YYNGEE. V was clipped by 0 bases and J by 2 bases, with 6 bases between them. The CDR3 covers 14 residues. In DNA form, the CDR3 reads TGTGCCAGCAGCGTAGCGGTTACCTACAATGAGCAGTTCTTC. It is translated as CASSVAVTYNEQFF.

In this sample, this clonotype turned up a few times. The V call is TRBV7-9, the J call TRBJ2-5; tentatively, D is TRBD1 (7 bases). The CDR3 totals 15 residues. Per the germline V gene, CDR1 is SEHNR and CDR2 is FQNEAQ (reference sequence). Trimming pared 5 bases from V and 3 bases from J, leaving 16 bases between. CDR3: CASSPGGLAKETQYF. CDR3 sequence (DNA): TGTGCCAGCAGCCCAGGGGGACTGGCCAAAGAGACCCAGTACTTC.

This clonotype occurred a few times. This chain connects TRBV4-1 to TRBJ1-1, with TRBD1 identical over 8 bases. CDR1 and CDR2 (germline): MGHRA, YSYEKL. CDR3 size: 17 residues. The junction had 18 bases not matched to a gene; V was cut back by 11 bases and J by 1 base. The CDR3 DNA reads TGCGCCTTGTATTGCCGGCGTGGACAGGGAGCGAACACTGAAGCTTTCTTT. It codes for CALYCRRGQGANTEAFF.

This clonotype was seen more than once but under ten times. This sequence joins TRBV5-6 and TRBJ1-1, with D tentatively TRBD1 (5 bases). The germline V and J ends were trimmed by 4 bases and 1 base, with 14 bases remaining between them. This CDR3 is built from 15 residues. Looked up from germline, CDR1 is SGHDT and CDR2 is YYEEEE. CDR3 protein: CASSGKGRSNTEAFF. The CDR3 nucleotides read TGTGCCAGCAGCGGGAAGGGACGGTCGAACACTGAAGCTTTCTTT.

This clonotype was found a few times. V and J are TRBV4-3 and TRBJ1-1; D call uncertain. Trimming removed 0 bases from V and 5 bases from J, with 10 bases in between. The CDR3 is 14 amino acids. Germline V CDR1 and CDR2: LGHNA, YSLEER. CDR3 nucleotide sequence: TGCGCCAGCAGCCAAGATCGGACCGGGACTGAAGCTTTCTTT. Translation gives CASSQDRTGTEAFF.

This clonotype was counted only a few times. This sequence joins TRBV4-3 and TRBJ1-4, with D unclear. Germline CDR1 LGHNA, CDR2 YSLEER. This CDR3 contains 18 residues. With 0 bases removed from V and 0 bases from J, the gap between germline ends came to 14 bases. This CDR3 reads CASSQDEDCVATNEKLFF. As DNA, the CDR3 is TGCGCCAGCAGCCAAGATGAAGATTGTGTTGCAACTAATGAAAAACTGTTTTTT.

This clonotype was seen only a few times. CDR3 sequence: CASSPSMSPRIDEQFF. The CDR3 DNA reads as TGTGCCAGCAGTCCCTCGATGTCGCCTAGGATCGATGAGCAGTTCTTC. The chain combines TRBV12-3 or TRBV12-4 with TRBJ2-1; unclear D gene. CDR3 length equals 16 residues. The ends were cut back, 5 bases at V and 8 bases at J, with 22 bases in the middle.

The gene calls are TRBV12-3 or TRBV12-4 and TRBJ2-1, with D tentatively TRBD1 (6 bases). The CDR3 has 15 residues. With 5 bases removed from V and 0 bases from J, the gap between germline ends came to 11 bases. The CDR3: CASSTDRSSYNEQFF. The CDR3 nucleotides are TGTGCCAGCAGTACGGACAGAAGCTCCTACAATGAGCAGTTCTTC.

The gene calls are TRBV18 and TRBJ2-7; unclear D gene. The V gene's germline CDR1 is KGHSH and CDR2 LQKENI. V gave up 1 base and J gave up 4 bases, with 20 bases separating them. CDR3 length: 17 residues. CDR3 loop: CASSPLGSLGTSYEQYV. In DNA form, the CDR3 reads TGTGCCAGCTCACCACTTGGGTCTCTGGGTACTTCTTACGAGCAGTACGTC.

The table lists this clonotype with a few counts. The chain is built from TRBV29-1 and TRBJ2-7, with 7 bases identical to TRBD2. Per germline, CDR1 SQVTM and CDR2 ANQGSEA. CDR3 length: 12 residues. Trimming at V came to 4 bases and at J to 3 bases, leaving 3 bases not matched to a gene. CDR3 nucleotide sequence: TGCAGCGTTGTTCGGGGGGTCTACGAGCAGTACTTC. It codes for CSVVRGVYEQYF.

This clonotype was recorded at least ten times. The chain employs TRBV5-1 and TRBJ2-1, with 11 bases that match TRBD2. V shed 4 bases and J 5 bases; nucleotides not matched to a gene: 5. CDR3 length: 15 amino acids. The germline V gene has CDR1 SGHRS and CDR2 YFSETQ. As DNA, the CDR3 is TGCGCCAGCAGCCCGGGACTAGCGGAGAACAATGAGCAGTTCTTC. This encodes CASSPGLAENNEQFF.

The V and J genes are TRBV11-2 and TRBJ2-7; 8 nucleotides agree with TRBD1. Trimming cost V 2 bases and J 7 bases; bases outside gene matches: 4. CDR1 is SGHAT and CDR2 is FQNNGV in the germline V gene. The length of the CDR3 is 13 residues. CDR3 in amino acids: CASSLQNRGEQYV. The CDR3 DNA sequence: TGTGCCAGCAGCTTACAAAACAGGGGGGAGCAGTACGTC.

This clonotype turned up a few times. This chain connects TRBV2 to TRBJ2-3; D is undetermined. The length of the CDR3 is 14 residues. With 9 bases removed from V and 2 bases from J, the gap between germline ends came to 15 bases. The V gene's germline CDR1 is SNHLY and CDR2 FYNNEI. The DNA for the CDR3 is TGTGCCAGTGCTCGTAGAAGGGACACAGATACGCAGTATTTT. As protein: CASARRRDTDTQYF.

In this sample, this clonotype turned up a few times. The chain recombines TRBV14 with TRBJ2-5; the match to TRBD2 covers 8 bases. Germline V gene sequence: CDR1 SGHDN, CDR2 FVKESK. The CDR3 spans 14 residues. Trimming at V came to 3 bases and at J to 5 bases, leaving 5 bases not matched to a gene. CDR3 bases: TGTGCCAGCAGCCAGGAAGCGGGAGCGGAGACCCAGTACTTC. The encoded protein is CASSQEAGAETQYF.

This clonotype appeared many times. V is TRBV6-2 or TRBV6-3 and J is TRBJ2-7, with 10 bases lining up with TRBD1. The junction had 4 bases not matched to a gene; V was cut back by 0 bases and J by 5 bases. Per germline, CDR1 MNHEY and CDR2 SVGEGT. The CDR3 runs to 15 residues. The CDR3 DNA is TGTGCCAGCAGTTACTCCGGGACAGGGGTACACGAGCAGTACTTC. Protein product: CASSYSGTGVHEQYF.